One and the same sample provided the 30 T cell receptor beta chains below, sequenced in a study of neurological immune-mediated disorders. TCRdb processed the 5' RACE reads anew with MiXCR; each CDR3 protein has one entry. Among roughly 74,000 distinct CDR3 sequences, 5.2% were seen once, and the ten largest hold 7.4%. Sequencing input: PBMCs. These receptors were taken from a man between 18 and 29 years old with multiple sclerosis.

This clonotype was seen ten or more times. This chain connects TRBV12-3 or TRBV12-4 to TRBJ1-2; D uncertain. The CDR3 has 16 residues. V was pared by 5 bases and J by 0 bases, with 16 bases between. The CDR3 loop is CASSPASGPANYGYTF. Written as DNA, the CDR3 is TGTGCCAGCAGTCCCGCCTCCGGCCCGGCTAACTATGGCTACACCTTC.

Remarks on this clonotype: A much larger clone differs from this one at a single base, so this may be a read error. The CDR3 DNA follows: TGTGCCAGCAGTTTAGTTTGGGACATGGCGGGCGAGCAGTACTTC. It translates to CASSLVWDMAGEQYF. This chain uses TRBV27 with TRBJ2-7; D might be TRBD1 (6 bases). Germline CDR1 is MNHEY and CDR2 is SMNVEV (reference sequence). V was pared by 2 bases and J by 6 bases, with 17 bases between. The CDR3 covers 15 residues.

The CDR3 sequence: CASSLGPGLEETQYF. The CDR3, as DNA: TGTGCCAGCAGCTTAGGTCCGGGACTAGAAGAGACCCAGTACTTC. The V and J genes are TRBV7-8 and TRBJ2-5; 8 bases align to TRBD2. The CDR3 has 15 residues. Germline V CDR1 and CDR2: SGHVS, FQNEAQ. The V and J ends lost 1 base and 3 bases, in that order; junction bases with no gene match: 4.

CDR3 amino acids: CSASPPRYTDTQYF. The CDR3 region has the DNA TGCAGTGCTAGTCCGCCCAGATACACAGATACGCAGTATTTT. The J gene is TRBJ2-3, the V gene TRBV20-1; no definite D call. This CDR3 has 14 amino acids. The germline V and J ends were trimmed by 3 bases and 2 bases, with 12 bases remaining between them. The germline gives CDR1 DFQATT, CDR2 SNEGSKA (reference sequence).

Many counts were recorded for this clonotype. The chain is built from TRBV4-3 and TRBJ2-5, with D possibly called TRBD1 or TRBD2 (6 bases each). This CDR3 contains 17 residues. Germline CDR1 and CDR2: LGHNA and YSLEER. Trimming pared 3 bases from V and 7 bases from J, leaving 24 bases between. In nucleotides, the CDR3 is TGCGCCAGCAGCCAGGCCACGGGGGCGTTTGGTAGTGGGACCCAGTACTTC. This translates into CASSQATGAFGSGTQYF.

At least ten counts were recorded for this clonotype. The rearrangement uses TRBV7-6 and TRBJ1-3, with a possible D match to TRBD1 (6 bases). Trimming stripped 5 bases from V and 1 base from J, with 9 bases between. Germline V gene lookup returns CDR1 SGHVS and CDR2 FNYEAQ. This CDR3 is built from 14 residues. The CDR3 region is CASSLGQSGNTIYF. Written as DNA, the CDR3 is TGTGCCAGCAGCCTCGGACAGTCTGGAAACACCATATATTTT.

This clonotype occurred many times. An end of the junction does not agree with germline; a read error may underlie this. This chain connects TRBV24-1 to TRBJ1-2; D uncertain. The CDR3 spans 9 residues. Germline lookup yields CDR1 KGHDR and CDR2 SFDVKD. The CDR3 spells CALSQAEAF. The CDR3 DNA is TGTGCCCTGAGCCAGGCAGAGGCCTTC.

This clonotype appeared many times. The chain combines TRBV5-6 with TRBJ1-2, with D possibly being TRBD1 (6 bases). The CDR3 is made up of 13 amino acids. V lost 4 bases, J lost 9 bases, and 16 bases lay in between. Germline CDR1 reads SGHDT; CDR2 reads YYEEEE. The CDR3 nucleotides are TGTGCCAGCAGCCCAGGGAGGGGGGACCGCTACACCTTC. Translation gives CASSPGRGDRYTF.

This clonotype was seen repeatedly, ten times or more. CDR3 coding DNA: TGCAGTGCCCTCCCCTCGACGAACACTGAAGCTTTCTTT. Amino acid sequence: CSALPSTNTEAFF. This chain connects TRBV20-1 to TRBJ1-1, with D hard to call. The CDR3 covers 13 residues. From germline, CDR1 is DFQATT and CDR2 SNEGSKA (reference sequence). V lost 6 bases, J lost 1 base, and 12 bases lay in between.

This chain joins TRBV20-1 and TRBJ1-6; 11 bases agree with TRBD1. From germline, CDR1 is DFQATT and CDR2 SNEGSKA (reference sequence). This CDR3 comprises 16 residues. The V segment lost 0 bases and the J segment 8 bases; nucleotides outside the gene matches: 6. CDR3 nucleotide sequence: TGCAGTGCTAGAGATCGGGACAGGGGGTGGGATTCACCCCTCCACTTT. Its translation is CSARDRDRGWDSPLHF.

This clonotype was counted between two and nine times. This chain connects TRBV27 to TRBJ1-2; D unclear. Germline values: CDR1 MNHEY, CDR2 SMNVEV (reference sequence). V lost 2 bases and J 4 bases, leaving 11 bases between the germline ends. CDR3 size: 14 residues. The CDR3 is CASSLKESVYGYTF. The CDR3 DNA reads TGTGCCAGCAGTTTAAAGGAAAGCGTCTATGGCTACACCTTC.

This clonotype was detected ten times or more. The genes are TRBV7-2 and TRBJ2-2; D gene ambiguous. V lost 2 bases and J 5 bases, leaving 9 bases between the germline ends. The CDR3 length is 14 residues. CDR1 and CDR2 (germline): SGHTA, FQGNSA. The CDR3 protein is CASSLSSLTGELFF. CDR3 coding DNA: TGTGCCAGCAGCTTATCCTCATTGACCGGGGAGCTGTTTTTT.

This clonotype was observed at least ten times. The V gene is TRBV28, the J gene TRBJ2-7; no clear D. Germline V gene data show CDR1 as MDHEN and CDR2 as SYDVKM. Deletions cut 5 bases from V and 2 bases from J, with 7 bases between. The CDR3 is 12 residues long. CDR3 residues: CASSITAYEQYF. The CDR3 DNA reads TGTGCCAGCAGTATTACAGCCTACGAGCAGTACTTC.

This clonotype came up many times. The rearrangement links TRBV5-1 to TRBJ2-1; 9 bases agree with TRBD1. The CDR3 length is 14 residues. V dropped 4 bases and J dropped 4; count of bases not matched to a gene: 3. Germline values: CDR1 SGHRS, CDR2 YFSETQ. The DNA for the CDR3 is TGCGCCAGCAGCCTTGACAGGGGGTACAATGAGCAGTTCTTC. This gives the protein CASSLDRGYNEQFF.

This clonotype has ten or more counts. The CDR3 DNA reads TGTGCCAGCTCCTCATACCAGGGCGGGGAGCTGTTTTTT. Translated: CASSSYQGGELFF. This chain links TRBV7-2 with TRBJ2-2, with D tentatively TRBD1 (5 bases). The CDR3 totals 13 residues. Germline values: CDR1 SGHTA, CDR2 FQGNSA. V lost 8 bases and J 7 bases, leaving 14 bases between the germline ends.

As concerns this clonotype: A read error is possible here, since a much larger clone lies one base away. The chain couples TRBV9 to TRBJ1-1; D not certain. The CDR3 sequence is 15 residues long. The germline V gene encodes CDR1 SGDLS and CDR2 YYNGEE. The V end was cut by 6 bases, the J end by 4 bases, with 19 bases between. CDR3 bases: TGTGCCAGCAACCAACCGGGAAAGGGAGCCACTGAAGCTTTCTTT. Translating it yields CASNQPGKGATEAFF.

This clonotype was observed a few times. The chain is built from TRBV20-1 and TRBJ2-1, with 14 nucleotides matching TRBD2. From germline, CDR1 is DFQATT and CDR2 SNEGSKA (reference sequence). Germline trimming cut 3 bases from V and 9 bases from J; bases unmatched to any gene: 7. The CDR3 extends over 15 amino acids. DNA for the CDR3: TGCAGTGCTAGCCGACTAGCGGGGGGGCGCCCTGAGCAGTTCTTC. Translating gives CSASRLAGGRPEQFF.

This clonotype was observed at least ten times. This chain connects TRBV3-1 to TRBJ2-2; D call uncertain. Between the trimmed V and J ends, which lost 5 bases and 5 bases, there was a span of 3 bases. This CDR3 region has 11 residues. The germline gives CDR1 LGHDT, CDR2 YNNKEL (reference sequence). CDR3 nucleotide sequence: TGTGCCAGCAGCAGTACCGGGGAGCTGTTTTTT. Translating it yields CASSSTGELFF.

This clonotype was counted at least ten times. The rearrangement joins TRBV20-1 to TRBJ1-2; 8 nucleotides align to TRBD1. The CDR3 length is 11 residues. V gave up 5 bases and J gave up 8 bases; unmatched junction bases: 4. Germline CDR1 is DFQATT and CDR2 is SNEGSKA (reference sequence). The DNA for the CDR3 is TGCAGTGCTGGGACAGGCTTAGGCTACACCTTC. It yields the protein CSAGTGLGYTF.

In regard to this clonotype: This may arise from a read error, as a much more abundant clone is one base away. CDR3 bases: TGCAGTGCTAGAGTAGGGGCCAGCAATCAGCCCCACCATTTT. It is translated as CSARVGASNQPHHF. J is TRBJ1-5 and V is TRBV20-1; maybe TRBD1 (5 bases). The CDR3 contains 14 residues. In germline, CDR1 is DFQATT, CDR2 SNEGSKA (reference sequence).

This clonotype was detected many times. J is TRBJ2-7 and V is TRBV11-2; 7 nucleotides align to TRBD1. V trimming: 3 bases; J trimming: 0 bases; junction bases outside the gene matches: 2. Per germline, CDR1 SGHAT and CDR2 FQNNGV. The CDR3 sequence is 14 residues long. The CDR3 loop reads CASSFNRGSYEQYF. CDR3 sequence (DNA): TGTGCCAGCAGCTTTAACAGGGGCTCCTACGAGCAGTACTTC.

This clonotype occurred a few times. The limits of the CDR3 on the DNA are not certain, so only TCRdb's listed CDR3 is given. The rearrangement uses TRBV7-2 and TRBJ1-6. A total of 13 residues make up the CDR3, ends included. Germline V gives CDR1 SGHTA, CDR2 FQGNSA. The CDR3 loop reads CASSFARGSPLNF.

In its sample, this clonotype was seen many times. This chain links TRBV2 with TRBJ2-7; D remains ambiguous. Trimming stripped 2 bases from V and 2 bases from J, with 10 bases between. Germline CDR1 reads SNHLY; CDR2 reads FYNNEI. This CDR3 has 14 amino acids. For the CDR3, the DNA is TGTGCCAGCAGTGAACATGGCGGCACCTACGAGCAGTACTTC. It specifies CASSEHGGTYEQYF.

This clonotype has ten or more counts. This chain connects TRBV20-1 to TRBJ2-7, with 7 nucleotides matching TRBD2. Germline V gene sequence: CDR1 DFQATT, CDR2 SNEGSKA (reference sequence). The CDR3 runs to 13 residues. Germline trimming cut 0 bases from V and 6 bases from J; bases unmatched to any gene: 5. CDR3 sequence: CSAREGGHSEQYF. The CDR3 bases are TGCAGTGCTAGAGAGGGAGGGCATTCCGAGCAGTACTTC.

This clonotype has a count of ten or more. The chain couples TRBV5-1 to TRBJ2-2; D not resolved. The CDR3 extends over 14 amino acids. Germline loops: CDR1 SGHRS, CDR2 YFSETQ. V shed 4 bases and J shed 5 bases, with 12 bases lying between them. The CDR3 DNA follows: TGCGCCAGCAGCCGAATGGCAGATACCGGGGAGCTGTTTTTT. Its translation is CASSRMADTGELFF.

The table lists this clonotype with a few counts. This sequence joins TRBV20-1 and TRBJ2-1, with 8 bases lining up with TRBD2. The CDR3 is 14 amino acids. Germline assignment: CDR1 DFQATT and CDR2 SNEGSKA (reference sequence). J lost 7 bases, V lost 7 bases, and 12 bases had no gene match. Here the CDR3 reads CSGGSGLGMNEQFF. CDR3 bases: TGCAGTGGGGGATCGGGACTAGGGATGAATGAGCAGTTCTTC.

This clonotype has a count of ten or more. The V and J genes are TRBV6-6 and TRBJ2-1; 9 nucleotides match TRBD2. Trimming cost V 2 bases and J 8 bases; bases outside gene matches: 4. CDR3 size: 14 residues. CDR1 is MNHNY, CDR2 SVGAGI, per germline (reference sequence). Here the CDR3 DNA reads TGTGCCAGCAGTTACGGACGGACTAGCGATGAGCAGTTCTTC. Translating gives CASSYGRTSDEQFF.

This clonotype has at least ten counts. The chain couples TRBV6-1 to TRBJ1-5, with 10 bases lining up with TRBD1. The V segment lost 2 bases and the J segment 0 bases; nucleotides outside the gene matches: 7. This CDR3 region has 18 residues. Germline loops: CDR1 MNHNS, CDR2 SASEGT. In DNA form, the CDR3 reads TGTGCCAGCAGTGAAAGTCCGACAGGGGGCTATAGCAATCAGCCCCAGCATTTT. Its protein is CASSESPTGGYSNQPQHF.

This clonotype has ten or more counts. The junction does not match germline at one end; this may be a read error. CDR3 residues: CASSLHWDRNSPLNF. CDR3 in DNA: TGCGCCAGCAGCTTGCACTGGGACAGAAATTCACCCCTCAACTTT. V and J are TRBV5-1 and TRBJ1-6; 7 bases line up with TRBD1. This CDR3 is built from 15 residues. Germline V gene data show CDR1 as SGHRS and CDR2 as YFSETQ.

This clonotype appeared many times. The J gene is TRBJ2-5, the V gene TRBV24-1; no clear D gene. V gave up 6 bases and J gave up 5 bases, with 12 bases separating them. The CDR3 covers 13 residues. CDR1 and CDR2 (germline): KGHDR, SFDVKD. The CDR3 coding sequence is TGTGCCACCAGTTGGCCGGCCAGCGAGACCCAGTACTTC. Translated: CATSWPASETQYF.